A selection of T cell receptor beta chains follows, all from one sample in a study of blood T cell repertoires in COVID-19. Method: immunoSEQ multiplex PCR; TCRdb's copy keeps in-frame clones and lacks some. This sample has under 250,000 clones; around 80% occur once, and the top ten carry less than 2%. The source material was PBMCs or T cells enriched from blood (not recorded which). The receptors were gathered from a man in his sixties who had recovered from COVID-19. Each CDR3 is given with its conserved first and last residue. A D gene is named only where the DNA matches it firmly. Clone size is stated in some rows and not others, as once, few, many or a class when expanded.

NA | TRBJ2-4 | NA | TRBV20-1 | CSASTGSIAKNIQYF | TGCAGTGCTAGTACCGGGTCCATAGCCAAAAACATTCAGTACTTC
NA | TRBJ1-2 | NA | TRBV12-3/TRBV12-4 | CASSLHYGYTF | TGTGCCAGCAGCCTTCACTATGGCTACACCTTC
TRBD1 | TRBJ1-2 | NA | TRBV4-2 | CASSHDGTGGANYGYTF | TGTGCCAGCAGCCACGACGGGACAGGGGGGGCTAACTATGGCTACACCTTC
TRBD2 | TRBJ2-5 | NA | TRBV9 | CASSVRPASGGETQYF | TGTGCCAGCAGCGTCCGTCCAGCTAGCGGGGGAGAGACCCAGTACTTC
TRBD2 | TRBJ2-1 | NA | TRBV7-3 | CASSLQSGGKPSSYNEQFF | TGTGCCAGCAGCTTACAGAGCGGGGGGAAACCTAGCTCCTACAATGAGCAGTTCTTC
NA | TRBJ2-5 | NA | TRBV9 | CASPAPGTPQETQYF | TGTGCCAGCCCCGCTCCCGGGACACCCCAAGAGACCCAGTACTTC
TRBD2 | TRBJ2-3 | NA | TRBV7-6 | CASSPRWASGGSTDTQYF | TGTGCCAGCAGCCCCCGCTGGGCTAGCGGGGGATCCACAGATACGCAGTATTTT
NA | TRBJ1-6 | NA | TRBV5-5 | CASRHNQGIDSPLHF | TGTGCCAGCAGACATAATCAGGGTATCGATTCACCCCTCCACTTT
NA | TRBJ1-5 | NA | TRBV3-1/TRBV3-2 | CASSVGSNQPQHF | TGTGCCAGCAGCGTGGGCTCCAATCAGCCCCAGCATTTT
NA | TRBJ1-6 | NA | TRBV5-1 | CASSSSVDPYNSPLHF | TGCGCCAGCAGCTCATCCGTAGATCCCTATAATTCACCCCTCCACTTT
NA | TRBJ2-7 | NA | TRBV12-3/TRBV12-4 | CASSLQGSSEQYF | TGTGCCAGCAGTTTACAGGGGTCGAGCGAGCAGTACTTC
NA | TRBJ2-7 | NA | TRBV19 | CASSSPGGRWNEQYF | TGTGCCAGTAGTTCCCCGGGGGGCCGGTGGAACGAGCAGTACTTC
NA | TRBJ1-2 | NA | TRBV5-1 | CASSLVGGTNYGYTF | TGCGCCAGCAGCTTGGTCGGCGGGACCAACTATGGCTACACCTTC
TRBD1 | TRBJ1-1 | NA | TRBV18 | CASSPGRQGGVGEAFF | TGTGCCAGCTCACCAGGGCGACAGGGGGGTGTCGGTGAAGCTTTCTTT
NA | TRBJ1-3 | NA | TRBV19 | CATGLARGGNTIYF | TGTGCCACCGGTTTGGCTCGGGGTGGAAACACCATATATTTT
NA | TRBJ1-1 | once | TRBV12-3/TRBV12-4 | CASSRKGVGAFF | TGTGCCAGCAGCCGCAAGGGGGTAGGGGCTTTCTTT
NA | TRBJ2-1 | few | TRBV18 | CASSPFNEQFF | TGTGCCAGCTCACCCTTCAATGAGCAGTTCTTC
NA | TRBJ2-1 | NA | TRBV6-5 | CASSVDRSSYNEQFF | TGTGCCAGCAGCGTAGACAGGAGCTCCTACAATGAGCAGTTCTTC
NA | TRBJ2-4 | NA | TRBV13 | CASSLRVKNIQYF | TGTGCCAGCAGCTTGAGGGTCAAAAACATTCAGTACTTC
NA | TRBJ1-4 | NA | TRBV4-1 | CASSQDWGVTNEKLFF | TGCGCCAGCAGCCAAGATTGGGGGGTAACTAATGAAAAACTGTTTTTT
TRBD1 | TRBJ1-3 | NA | TRBV4-2 | CASSQDPQGAGGNTIYF | TGTGCCAGCAGCCAAGATCCTCAGGGGGCAGGTGGAAACACCATATATTTT
NA | TRBJ1-2 | NA | TRBV4-1 | CASSQDQGNPAYGYTF | TGCGCCAGCAGCCAAGATCAGGGGAATCCTGCCTATGGCTACACCTTC
TRBD1 | TRBJ1-2 | NA | TRBV2 | CASSVTGGHGYTF | TGTGCCAGCAGCGTAACAGGGGGCCATGGCTACACCTTC
NA | TRBJ2-2 | NA | TRBV4-3 | CASSQDSKSGELFF | TGCGCCAGCAGCCAAGATAGCAAGTCCGGGGAGCTGTTTTTT
NA | TRBJ2-2 | NA | TRBV16 | CASSQYAPGELFF | TGTGCCAGCAGCCAATATGCGCCCGGGGAGCTGTTTTTT
TRBD1 | TRBJ2-7 | NA | TRBV27 | CASSSSDRAYEQYF | TGTGCCAGCAGTTCAAGCGACAGGGCCTACGAGCAGTACTTC
NA | TRBJ2-6 | few | TRBV7-6 | CASSLAGSSGANVLTF | TGTGCCAGCAGCTTAGCGGGGAGCTCTGGGGCCAACGTCCTGACTTTC
NA | TRBJ1-5 | NA | TRBV19 | CASSLRGGNQPQHF | TGTGCCAGTAGCCTCAGGGGCGGCAATCAGCCCCAGCATTTT
TRBD2 | TRBJ2-2 | NA | TRBV15 | CATSRDPAGVNGELFF | TGTGCCACCAGCAGAGATCCGGCGGGGGTGAACGGGGAGCTGTTTTTT
TRBD1 | TRBJ2-3 | NA | TRBV2 | CASSYGQGADTQYF | TGTGCCAGCAGTTACGGACAGGGGGCAGATACGCAGTATTTT
NA | TRBJ1-6 | NA | TRBV6-5 | CASSYLTVPNSPLHF | TGTGCCAGCAGTTACTTGACAGTCCCTAATTCACCCCTCCACTTT
NA | TRBJ2-3 | NA | TRBV2 | CASSADRDTQYF | TGTGCCAGCAGTGCAGATCGAGATACGCAGTATTTT
TRBD1 | TRBJ1-5 | NA | TRBV29-1 | CSVRDRGSNQPQHF | TGCAGCGTTAGGGACAGGGGAAGCAATCAGCCCCAGCATTTT
NA | TRBJ2-3 | NA | TRBV6-5 | CASSTAGGTDTQYF | TGTGCCAGCTCCACCGCAGGGGGGACAGATACGCAGTATTTT
NA | TRBJ2-5 | NA | TRBV6-5 | CASRQYRTQETQYF | TGTGCCAGCAGGCAATACAGGACCCAAGAGACCCAGTACTTC